Presented here are 12 T cell receptor beta chains from one specimen sequenced in a study of patients and donors after allogeneic stem cell transplantation (dated by TCRdb to 2020 to 2021). Library preparation was by RT-PCR. The run used a NextSeq 550. TCRdb reworked the public reads: Q25 trimming with fastp, MiXCR clone assembly, productive beta chains retained. Each entry merges the rows of one CDR3 protein and shows their most common DNA and genes. The sample data list fewer than 250,000 distinct CDR3 sequences, and roughly 13% of these were observed just once. The top ten clonotypes cover roughly 10% of the sample. The sequencing sample was made of blood, either unsorted or a sorted T cell fraction (not recorded which). Every receptor here comes from a human donor who was either an allogeneic HSCT recipient or a stem cell or donor lymphocyte infusion donor (not recorded which). It is not recorded whose cells these are; they may come from a transplant donor.

The chain combines TRBV4-1 with TRBJ1-1; D is ambiguous. This CDR3 has 15 residues. Germline CDR1 is MGHRA and CDR2 is YSYEKL. The germline V and J ends were trimmed by 2 bases and 1 base, with 11 bases remaining between them. The CDR3 bases are TGCGCCAGCAGCCAACCCCTTATAAAGAACACTGAAGCTTTCTTT. Translating gives CASSQPLIKNTEAFF.

Concerning this clonotype itself: A much larger clone differs by one base, so this may be a read error. V and J are TRBV6-2 or TRBV6-3 and TRBJ2-1; D unclear. Trimming took 4 bases from V and 8 from J, leaving 12 bases between them. The CDR3 sequence is 13 residues long. Germline CDR1 is MNHEY and CDR2 is SVGEGT. The CDR3 spells CASSWGSRDEQFF. For the CDR3, the DNA is TGTGCCAGCAGTTGGGGATCTAGGGATGAGCAGTTCTTC.

The J gene is TRBJ1-1, the V gene TRBV12-3 or TRBV12-4; possibly TRBD1 for D (6 bases). This CDR3 region has 13 residues. Trimming stripped 5 bases from V and 7 bases from J, with 14 bases between. The DNA of the CDR3 is TGTGCCAGCAGTATGGACAGCCTCAGTGAAGCTTTCTTT. Protein sequence: CASSMDSLSEAFF.

V and J are TRBV6-5 and TRBJ1-1; D is uncertain. The CDR3 has 14 amino acids. Germline V CDR1 and CDR2: MNHEY, SVGAGI. The V end lost 2 bases, the J end lost 4 bases, and 11 bases lay between the germline ends. The CDR3 here is CASSYRPGFTEAFF. CDR3 DNA sequence: TGTGCCAGCAGTTACCGTCCGGGGTTCACTGAAGCTTTCTTT.

The chain uses TRBV7-9 and TRBJ1-3, with 9 positions matching TRBD1. V shed 4 bases, J shed 15 bases, and the junction held 10 bases outside the gene matches. The CDR3 totals 13 residues. Germline V gene sequence: CDR1 SEHNR, CDR2 FQNEAQ (reference sequence). This CDR3 is CASSSSAGTGRYF. In DNA, the CDR3 is TGTGCCAGCAGCTCCTCTGCCGGGACAGGGAGATATTTT.

This clonotype was recorded many times. The J gene is TRBJ2-5, the V gene TRBV5-1, with D unresolved. Germline V gene data show CDR1 as SGHRS and CDR2 as YFSETQ. The CDR3 covers 11 residues. The V gene lost 4 bases and the J gene lost 3 bases, with 4 bases spanning the gap. CDR3 sequence: CASSNKETQYF. In nucleotides, the CDR3 is TGCGCCAGCAGCAATAAAGAGACCCAGTACTTC.

This clonotype was detected a few times. The chain employs TRBV3-1 and TRBJ1-2, with no clear D. Germline V lookup: CDR1 LGHDT, CDR2 YNNKEL (reference sequence). There are 12 residues in the CDR3. Trimming removed 10 bases at V and 4 bases at J, with 13 bases between. The CDR3: CATYASGYGYTF. The CDR3 DNA follows: TGTGCCACCTATGCCTCTGGCTATGGCTACACCTTC. Combining the CDR3 with reference TRBV3-1 and TRBJ1-2 gives the whole variable domain DTAVSQTPKYLVTQMGNDKSIKCEQNLGHDTMYWYKQDSKKFLKIMFSYNNKELIINETVPNRFSPKSPDKAHLNLHINSLELGDSAVYFCATYASGYGYTFGSGTRLTVV.

Only a few counts were recorded for this clonotype. The V and J genes are TRBV20-1 and TRBJ1-2; D ambiguous. The CDR3 spans 14 residues. CDR1 and CDR2 from the germline V gene are DFQATT and SNEGSKA (reference sequence). Trimming removed 0 bases from V and 3 bases from J, with 11 bases in between. In DNA form, the CDR3 reads TGCAGTGCTAGAGATCTAGGGATCGACTATGGCTACACCTTC. The encoded protein is CSARDLGIDYGYTF.

This clonotype was counted between two and nine times. This chain uses TRBV12-3 or TRBV12-4 with TRBJ2-5; TRBD1 aligns across 10 bases. V lost 5 bases and J lost 7; bases outside the gene matches: 13. The CDR3 totals 16 residues. The chain's CDR3 is CASSKGSDRGRGTQYF. The DNA for the CDR3 is TGTGCCAGCAGTAAAGGGTCCGACAGGGGGCGCGGGACCCAGTACTTC.

This clonotype appeared a few times. J is TRBJ2-5 and V is TRBV20-1, with D maybe TRBD2 (6 bases). Trimming stripped 3 bases from V and 7 bases from J, with 12 bases between. The CDR3 is 12 amino acids. Germline CDR1 is DFQATT and CDR2 is SNEGSKA (reference sequence). The CDR3 DNA is TGCAGTGCTAGTCCAGAGGGAGGGACCCAGTACTTC. Protein sequence: CSASPEGGTQYF.

This clonotype was seen at least ten times. The chain couples TRBV5-1 to TRBJ2-7, with unresolved D. This CDR3 spans 13 amino acids. CDR1 is SGHRS, CDR2 YFSETQ, per germline. Deletions cut 0 bases from V and 6 bases from J, with 10 bases between. DNA of the CDR3: TGCGCCAGCAGCTTGGAGTGGGGAAGCGAGCAGTACTTC. The encoded protein is CASSLEWGSEQYF.

In its sample, this clonotype was seen a few times. The CDR3 here is CASSRQFTSYEQYF. The CDR3 nucleotides are TGTGCCAGCAGCCGACAGTTCACATCTTACGAGCAGTACTTC. The V gene is TRBV6-1, the J gene TRBJ2-7; tentative D call: TRBD1 (5 bases). CDR3 size: 14 residues. The germline gives CDR1 MNHNS, CDR2 SASEGT. Trimming cost V 6 bases and J 4 bases, with 16 bases left between them.